One TCR beta chain is described in this entry. Its antigen remains unidentified. This sample was taken from a study of shared clonotypes between healthy human individuals. Study context: CD4 naive and memory got three plates each, CD8 naive two, CD8 memory one. Points from the study as a whole: Incompleteness in sorted-subset sequencing, despite large depth, was shown by rarefaction. Naive subsets generally had larger estimated richness than memory subsets.

The CDR3 runs to 15 residues. J lost 6 bases, V lost 4 bases, and 6 bases had no gene match. Germline CDR1 and CDR2: KGHSH and LQKENI. The protocol was immunoSEQ multiplex PCR, while the TCRdb copy is restricted to in-frame clones and leaves out a portion. The sample yields around 2.5 million clones, over 85% seen once. The chain combines TRBV18 with TRBJ2-1, with 10 nucleotides matching TRBD1. Sequencing used naive CD4+ T cells from PBMCs. Regarding subset: CD45RA+ positively selected. This TCR was recovered from a man between 18 and 35 years old in good health. Some clones in this sample may be carry-over from other donors' samples. As DNA, the CDR3 is TGTGCCAGCTCACTGGGGACAGGGGACCTCAATGAGCAGTTCTTC. The encoded protein is CASSLGTGDLNEQFF.